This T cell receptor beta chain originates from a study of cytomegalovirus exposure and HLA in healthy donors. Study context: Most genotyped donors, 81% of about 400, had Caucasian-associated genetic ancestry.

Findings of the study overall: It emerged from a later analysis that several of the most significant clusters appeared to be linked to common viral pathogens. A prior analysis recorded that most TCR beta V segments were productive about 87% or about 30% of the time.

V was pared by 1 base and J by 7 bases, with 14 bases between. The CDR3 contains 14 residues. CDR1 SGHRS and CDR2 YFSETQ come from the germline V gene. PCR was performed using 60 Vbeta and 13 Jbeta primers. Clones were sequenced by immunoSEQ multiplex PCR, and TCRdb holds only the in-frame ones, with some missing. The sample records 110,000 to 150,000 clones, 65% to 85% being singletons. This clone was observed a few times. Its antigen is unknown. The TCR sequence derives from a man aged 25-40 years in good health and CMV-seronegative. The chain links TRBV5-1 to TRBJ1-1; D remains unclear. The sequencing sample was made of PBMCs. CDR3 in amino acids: CASSLIVMEDEAFF. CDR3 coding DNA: TGCGCCAGCAGCTTGATAGTTATGGAGGATGAAGCTTTCTTT.